A selection of T cell receptor beta chains follows, all from one sample in a study of monozygotic twins with inflammatory bowel disease. For each CDR3 protein, TCRdb gives one entry from its re-call of the 5' RACE reads, without DNA. Its listing shows around 370,000 distinct CDR3 sequences. The material sequenced was blood. The receptors were sampled from a human donor with ulcerative colitis or Crohn's disease, or a healthy co-twin of an affected twin (not recorded which). The CDR3 runs from the conserved cysteine through the conserved F or W.

j_gene	v_gene	CDR3aa
TRBJ2-7	TRBV29-1	CSVAGGLSYEQYF
TRBJ2-7	TRBV20-1	CSAPPGGFSGAEQYF
TRBJ1-4	TRBV5-1	CASSPDNEKLFF
TRBJ1-5	TRBV9	CASSVDAYQPQHF
TRBJ1-5	TRBV11-2	CASSLVGAYQPQHF
TRBJ2-6	TRBV5-5	CASSNRDRDAGANVLTF
TRBJ1-5	TRBV7-2	CASSSQTGLSNQPQHF
TRBJ1-5	TRBV20-1	CSAPERGGQPQHF
TRBJ1-5	TRBV12-3/TRBV12-4	CASRGTGNSNQPQHF
TRBJ2-1	TRBV6-1	CASTTRGGDYNEQFF
TRBJ2-5	TRBV4-1	CASTAGGSFLETQYF
TRBJ1-3	TRBV29-1	CSVEVELGRNTIYF
TRBJ2-7	TRBV7-2	CASSLAGGVYEQYF
TRBJ1-6	TRBV25-1	CASSEYPPSPGSPLHF
TRBJ2-3	TRBV25-1	CASSQDSGGARDTQYF
TRBJ1-3	TRBV4-3	CASSQDRLQLTGNTIYF
TRBJ2-6	TRBV6-5	CASSYSSRGTGANVLTF
TRBJ2-5	TRBV6-5	CASSFQYRGDTTQYF
TRBJ1-3	TRBV4-1	CASSQPVGGNTIYF
TRBJ2-3	TRBV20-1	CSARDLVSGGRTDTQYF
TRBJ2-1	TRBV7-3	CASSLMETGWDEQFF
TRBJ2-5	TRBV28	CASTLNRRGKQETQYF
TRBJ2-7	TRBV5-1	CASSLTGSYEQYF
TRBJ2-7	TRBV19	CASRGLAGPSPSYEQYF
TRBJ1-2	TRBV9	CASSAGAYGYTF
TRBJ2-2	TRBV18	CASLHRDRDTGELFF
TRBJ2-7	TRBV3-1	CASSQDGTGPYEQYF
TRBJ2-7	TRBV27	CASSLSATGMGEQYF
TRBJ2-7	TRBV28	CASSIPGQGSYEQYF
TRBJ2-7	TRBV7-9	CASSLADRGPYEQYF
TRBJ2-2	TRBV5-5	CASSLGQGVTGELFF
TRBJ1-1	TRBV12-3/TRBV12-4	CASTTGLLNTEAFF
TRBJ2-1	TRBV10-3	CAISESSGTIYNEQFF
TRBJ2-7	TRBV20-1	CSASPQGYEQYF
TRBJ2-5	TRBV2	CASTIGQGGKETQYF
TRBJ2-1	TRBV5-1	CASTGGYNEQFF
TRBJ2-1	TRBV24-1	CATSDLGGNEQFF
TRBJ1-2	TRBV29-1	CSVGFDRDDGYTF
TRBJ2-1	TRBV9	CASSVGSHNEQFF
TRBJ2-1	TRBV7-2	CASSLVGTRGDEQFF
TRBJ2-2	TRBV7-9	CASSLESGGMNTGELFF
TRBJ2-7	TRBV5-1	CASSLEESSPYEQYF
TRBJ2-5	TRBV29-1	CSVDRTVQETQYF